One and the same sample provided the 28 T cell receptor beta chains below, sequenced in a study of T cell clusters in autoimmune cytopenias. TRB was amplified from about 270 ng of peripheral blood genomic DNA per sample. One tube held mixed TRB-A and TRB-B primer pools for touch-down PCR. TCRdb re-called the multiplex PCR reads, yielding one record per CDR3 amino acid sequence without DNA. Here the sample table reports about 4,200 distinct CDR3 sequences. These same data were also listed under a study on T cell repertoires in aging, cancer and after chemotherapy.

Sequenced input: peripheral blood. These receptors all stem from a human donor in good health.

This clonotype is medium-sized (0.01 to 0.1%) by frequency. V gene TRBV30 combines with J gene TRBJ2-1; TCRdb's D gene call, TRBD2, goes unchecked for lack of DNA. Germline-derived CDR1 and CDR2 are GTSNPN and SVGIG (reference sequence). This CDR3 region has 16 residues. The CDR3 protein is CAWSVLKRGGRNEQFF. Supplemented by reference TRBV30 and TRBJ2-1, the full variable domain reads SQTIHQWPATLVQPVGSPLSLECTVEGTSNPNLYWYRQAAGRGLQLLFYSVGIGQISSEVPQNLSASRPQDRQFILSSKKLLLSDSGFYLCAWSVLKRGGRNEQFFGPGTRLTVL.

The chain links TRBV12-3 or TRBV12-4 to TRBJ2-1; TCRdb names TRBD1, which stays unverified in the absence of DNA. CDR3 length equals 14 residues. The CDR3 protein is CASRGLGTGKEQFF.

Judged by frequency, this clonotype is medium-sized. V and J are TRBV5-4 and TRBJ2-2; with no DNA, the TCRdb D assignment of TRBD1 cannot be verified. CDR3 length: 16 amino acids. CDR1 SGHNT and CDR2 YYREEE come from the germline V gene (reference sequence). CDR3 amino acids: CASSFLRTVNTGELFF.

The gene calls are TRBV7-9 and TRBJ1-3. The germline V gene has CDR1 SEHNR and CDR2 FQNEAQ (reference sequence). The CDR3 runs 17 residues. This CDR3 is CASSSTYTAASGNTIYF. Based on the CDR3 plus reference TRBV7-9 and TRBJ1-3, the full variable domain is DTGVSQNPRHKITKRGQNVTFRCDPISEHNRLYWYRQTLGQGPEFLTYFQNEAQLEKSRLLSDRFSAERPKGSFSTLEIQRTEQGDSAMYLCASSSTYTAASGNTIYFGEGSWLTVV.

According to its frequency, this clonotype is medium-sized. This chain connects TRBV6-6 to TRBJ2-2; TCRdb reports TRBD1, a call that lacks DNA to check it against. This CDR3 has 14 amino acids. The germline CDR1 and CDR2 sequences are MNHNY and SVGAGI (reference sequence). The CDR3 loop is CASSSTDNTGELFF.

This clonotype shows up as medium-sized by frequency. The CDR3 spells CASSLDRDYGYTF. The V gene is TRBV5-4, the J gene TRBJ1-2; TCRdb outputs TRBD1, but without DNA this stays unchecked. The CDR3 is 13 residues long. Germline CDR1 is SGHNT and CDR2 is YYREEE (reference sequence).

This clonotype shows up as large by frequency. The gene calls are TRBV29-1 and TRBJ2-3; TCRdb lists TRBD1, though no DNA is available to test this call. CDR1 is SQVTM, CDR2 ANQGSEA, per germline. The CDR3 totals 13 residues. CDR3: CSVADRGADTQYF.

V and J are TRBV12-3 or TRBV12-4 and TRBJ2-7; TCRdb indicates TRBD1, and absent DNA this call remains unverified. The CDR3 covers 14 residues. The chain's CDR3 is CASRTDRTRDEQYF.

The chain recombines TRBV24-1 with TRBJ2-3; TCRdb reports TRBD2, a call that lacks DNA to check it against. The CDR3 contains 17 residues. Germline V gene lookup returns CDR1 KGHDR and CDR2 SFDVKD. The CDR3 region is CATSEGRTGGLRDTQYF.

Judged by frequency, this clonotype is medium-sized. The rearrangement links TRBV6-4 to TRBJ2-3; TCRdb outputs TRBD2, but without DNA this stays unchecked. Germline lookup yields CDR1 MRHNA and CDR2 SNTAGT. The CDR3 is 15 residues long. The CDR3 loop reads CASSETSGGADTQYF.

Measured by frequency, this clonotype is large (0.1 to 1%). The rearrangement joins TRBV29-1 to TRBJ2-3; TCRdb names TRBD1, which stays unverified in the absence of DNA. CDR1 is SQVTM and CDR2 is ANQGSEA in the germline V gene. The CDR3 length is 13 residues. CDR3 protein: CSSAGTGVDTQYF.

In terms of frequency, this clonotype is medium-sized. The chain couples TRBV12-3 or TRBV12-4 to TRBJ1-6. There are 14 residues in the CDR3. The CDR3 is CASSLGQTHSPLHF.

The rearrangement links TRBV5-1 to TRBJ1-4. The CDR3 has 13 residues. Germline V gene lookup returns CDR1 SGHRS and CDR2 YFSETQ. CDR3 in amino acids: CASSSGENEKLFF. Looking up the rest from reference TRBV5-1 and TRBJ1-4 gives the full variable domain: KAGVTQTPRYLIKTRGQQVTLSCSPISGHRSVSWYQQTPGQGLQFLFEYFSETQRNKGNFPGRFSGRQFSNSRSEMNVSTLELGDSALYLCASSSGENEKLFFGSGTQLSVL.

This clonotype is labeled medium-sized (0.01 to 0.1%) based on frequency. V and J are TRBV6-5 and TRBJ1-5; TCRdb calls TRBD1, which cannot be checked without DNA. This CDR3 has 15 residues. Germline CDR1 and CDR2: MNHEY and SVGAGI. The CDR3 reads CASSEARGRDQPQHF.

The CDR3 reads CASSFDLHYEQYF. The chain links TRBV5-1 to TRBJ2-7. The CDR3 sequence is 13 residues long. The germline V gene has CDR1 SGHRS and CDR2 YFSETQ. Drawing the rest from reference TRBV5-1 and TRBJ2-7, the complete variable domain is KAGVTQTPRYLIKTRGQQVTLSCSPISGHRSVSWYQQTPGQGLQFLFEYFSETQRNKGNFPGRFSGRQFSNSRSEMNVSTLELGDSALYLCASSFDLHYEQYFGPGTRLTVT.

In terms of frequency, this clonotype is medium-sized (0.01 to 0.1%). The chain is built from TRBV6-6 and TRBJ2-3; absent DNA, TCRdb's TRBD2 call cannot be checked. Germline CDR1 and CDR2: MNHNY and SVGAGI (reference sequence). CDR3 length equals 13 residues. CDR3 loop: CASSPPGADTQYF.

This clonotype is identified as medium-sized from frequency. The chain is built from TRBV19 and TRBJ1-1; TCRdb selects TRBD1, and the lack of DNA leaves this call unchecked. In germline, CDR1 is LNHDA, CDR2 SQIVND (reference sequence). The CDR3 totals 11 residues. The CDR3 sequence is CASRRGGEAFF.

The rearrangement uses TRBV20-1 and TRBJ2-1; TCRdb's D call of TRBD2 is untestable without DNA. There are 15 residues in the CDR3. Germline V lookup: CDR1 DFQATT, CDR2 SNEGSKA (reference sequence). The CDR3 here is CSARSRALSYNEQFF.

Its frequency marks this clonotype as medium-sized. V is TRBV6-5 and J is TRBJ2-7; the D gene TCRdb calls, TRBD1, cannot be checked with no DNA. Germline assignment: CDR1 MNHEY and CDR2 SVGAGI. This CDR3 has 14 residues. The CDR3 sequence: CASSRTGQGYEQYF.

The rearrangement uses TRBV7-2 and TRBJ1-6; without DNA, the TCRdb call of TRBD1 cannot be checked. The CDR3 is 17 residues long. Germline-derived CDR1 and CDR2 are SGHTA and FQGNSA. The CDR3: CASSVRDASSYNSPLHF.

This clonotype is called medium-sized based on its frequency. The V and J genes are TRBV30 and TRBJ1-5. Germline V lookup: CDR1 GTSNPN, CDR2 SVGIG (reference sequence). The CDR3 sequence is 13 residues long. The chain's CDR3 is CAWSFGGHQPQHF.

The rearrangement uses TRBV5-1 and TRBJ1-6. Germline V gene lookup returns CDR1 SGHRS and CDR2 YFSETQ. This CDR3 has 16 residues. The CDR3 loop reads CASSLDRAENNSPLHF.

Frequency places this clonotype as medium-sized. The V gene is TRBV19, the J gene TRBJ1-3; lacking DNA, the TRBD1 call made by TCRdb goes unchecked. Germline CDR1 and CDR2: LNHDA and SQIVND (reference sequence). The CDR3 runs to 15 residues. CDR3 protein: CASTPLDRSGNTIYF.

By frequency, this clonotype is medium-sized. The chain carries TRBV12-3 or TRBV12-4 and TRBJ1-3. The CDR3 contains 13 residues. The CDR3: CASSFSGGNTIYF.

By frequency, this clonotype registers medium-sized (0.01 to 0.1%). This sequence joins TRBV7-9 and TRBJ1-2; the D gene TCRdb calls, TRBD1, cannot be checked with no DNA. The CDR3 consists of 15 residues. Germline loops: CDR1 SEHNR, CDR2 FQNEAQ (reference sequence). CDR3 amino acids: CASSLGQGADYGYTF. Combining the CDR3 with reference TRBV7-9 and TRBJ1-2 gives the whole variable domain DTGVSQNPRHKITKRGQNVTFRCDPISEHNRLYWYRQTLGQGPEFLTYFQNEAQLEKSRLLSDRFSAERPKGSFSTLEIQRTEQGDSAMYLCASSLGQGADYGYTFGSGTRLTVV.

This chain uses TRBV20-1 with TRBJ2-1; TCRdb's D gene call, TRBD2, goes unchecked for lack of DNA. The CDR3 has 17 residues. Germline V gene data show CDR1 as DFQATT and CDR2 as SNEGSKA (reference sequence). The CDR3 loop is CSARQRGLGGEVNEQFF.

The rearrangement links TRBV6-5 to TRBJ1-2. The CDR3 loop spans 15 amino acids. Germline loops: CDR1 MNHEY, CDR2 SVGAGI. CDR3 amino acids: CASSVALGLQGGYTF.

The chain is built from TRBV19 and TRBJ1-2; lacking DNA, the TRBD1 call made by TCRdb goes unchecked. The CDR3 length is 16 residues. Germline-derived CDR1 and CDR2 are LNHDA and SQIVND (reference sequence). The CDR3 sequence is CASSITPRGGSYGYTF.